This record covers a single T cell receptor beta chain. The data derive from a study of regulatory T cells in long-lasting Graves disease. Looked up from germline, CDR1 is MNHNS and CDR2 is SASEGT. The CDR3 consists of 16 residues. V was cut by 6 bases and J by 5 bases, with 19 bases left in between. This sample's time point: persistent/refractory GD, antithyroid drugs over 5 years with positive TRAb. Making the TCR library involved RNA that had been extracted from PBMCs. Building the TCR beta libraries relied on iRepertoire HTBI primers, and CDR3 regions underwent Arm-PCR. TCRdb itself ran the multiplex PCR reads through MiXCR, one entry per CDR3 protein. The sample contains around 400,000 distinct CDR3 sequences, approximately 23% of which appear only once.

The sequenced sample was peripheral blood mononuclear cells (PBMCs), obtained when the disease was refractory, from a patient treated with antithyroid drugs. This sequence originates from a middle-aged woman with Graves disease. The chain joins TRBV6-1 to TRBJ2-2, with D tentatively TRBD1 (6 bases). The CDR3 region has the DNA TGTGCCAGCAGCCGGCTGGGCCCAGGGGTAACCGGGGAGCTGTTTTTT. Its translation is CASSRLGPGVTGELFF.